These 23 T cell receptor beta chains were all obtained from the same sample, sequenced in a study of STAT5B mutations in CD4+ large granular lymphocyte leukemia. Here immunoSEQ multiplex PCR was the method, and the copy in TCRdb shows in-frame clones only, minus some. The sample holds some 30,000 clones, roughly 78% seen once. Sequences were obtained from CD4+ T cells from blood buffy coats. All receptors come from a human donor in good health.

V gene TRBV30 combines with J gene TRBJ1-5; D might be TRBD1 (6 bases). Germline values: CDR1 GTSNPN, CDR2 SVGIG (reference sequence). Between the trimmed V and J ends, which lost 2 bases and 2 bases, there was a span of 10 bases. This CDR3 region has 14 residues. The CDR3 nucleotides read TGTGCCTGGAGTCGGGGGGCCGGCAATCAGCCCCAGCATTTT. Translation gives CAWSRGAGNQPQHF.

This clone has only a few counts. The rearrangement links TRBV27 to TRBJ2-7; D tentatively reads TRBD1 or TRBD2 (5 bases each). V gave up 6 bases and J gave up 0 bases, with 18 bases separating them. Germline-derived CDR1 and CDR2 are MNHEY and SMNVEV (reference sequence). CDR3 length: 16 residues. The CDR3 region has the DNA TGTGCCAGCAGCCTATTGGGGACGGAGAGCTCCTACGAGCAGTACTTC. Translated, it gives CASSLLGTESSYEQYF.

The chain couples TRBV6-5 to TRBJ2-5; 8 positions match TRBD2. The CDR3 length is 13 residues. J lost 11 bases, V lost 2 bases, and 7 bases had no gene match. Germline V gene data show CDR1 as MNHEY and CDR2 as SVGAGI. The chain's CDR3 is CASSYDSGAEQYF. CDR3 DNA: TGTGCCAGCAGTTACGATAGCGGGGCAGAGCAGTACTTC.

Concerning this clone: A junction end diverges from the germline sequence, so it may reflect a read error. This chain uses TRBV18 with TRBJ2-3; D ambiguous. The V gene's germline CDR1 is KGHSH and CDR2 LQKENI. The CDR3 loop spans 10 amino acids. The CDR3 DNA is TGTGCCAGTTCACAAAATACGCAGTATTTT. Its translation: CASSQNTQYF.

The rearrangement links TRBV27 to TRBJ1-1; D unresolved. The germline gives CDR1 MNHEY, CDR2 SMNVEV (reference sequence). CDR3 size: 13 residues. V lost 5 bases and J lost 0, with 7 bases in between. The CDR3 here is CASSRYMNTEAFF. Here the CDR3 DNA reads TGTGCCAGCAGTCGCTACATGAACACTGAAGCTTTCTTT.

This clone has only one observation. The genes are TRBV9 and TRBJ2-5, with D possibly matching TRBD2 (6 bases). Between the trimmed V and J ends, which lost 4 bases and 4 bases, there was a span of 11 bases. Germline-derived CDR1 and CDR2 are SGDLS and YYNGEE. This CDR3 contains 13 residues. CDR3 region: CASSTGVGETQYF. The CDR3 DNA reads TGTGCCAGCAGCACGGGGGTGGGAGAGACCCAGTACTTC.

This sequence joins TRBV2 and TRBJ2-3; TRBD2 matches 7 bases. The V gene's germline CDR1 is SNHLY and CDR2 FYNNEI. Trimming removed 2 bases from V and 0 bases from J; junction bases left unmatched: 8. This CDR3 has 17 amino acids. The CDR3 is CASSEFGGFSSTDTQYF. The CDR3 nucleotides read TGTGCCAGCAGTGAATTCGGGGGGTTCTCTAGCACAGATACGCAGTATTTT.

This clone has a handful of counts. The chain couples TRBV28 to TRBJ1-4; no firm D call. Trimming removed 4 bases at V and 6 bases at J, with 12 bases between. Germline values: CDR1 MDHEN, CDR2 SYDVKM. CDR3 length equals 14 residues. CDR3 sequence: CASSSPVVDEKLFF. CDR3 nucleotides: TGTGCCAGCAGTTCCCCAGTGGTCGATGAAAAACTGTTTTTT. The whole variable domain, filled in from reference TRBV28 and TRBJ1-4, reads DVKVTQSSRYLVKRTGEKVFLECVQDMDHENMFWYRQDPGLGLRLIYFSYDVKMKEKGDIPEGYSVSREKKERFSLILESASTNQTSMYLCASSSPVVDEKLFFGSGTQLSVL.

The chain couples TRBV5-1 to TRBJ2-1; 7 bases line up with TRBD2. CDR3 length: 14 residues. Trimming cost V 0 bases and J 5 bases; bases outside gene matches: 2. From germline, CDR1 is SGHRS and CDR2 YFSETQ. CDR3 DNA sequence: TGCGCCAGCAGCTTGGGGGACTATAACAATGAGCAGTTCTTC. Its protein product is CASSLGDYNNEQFF. Complete variable domain (other parts from reference TRBV5-1 and TRBJ2-1): KAGVTQTPRYLIKTRGQQVTLSCSPISGHRSVSWYQQTPGQGLQFLFEYFSETQRNKGNFPGRFSGRQFSNSRSEMNVSTLELGDSALYLCASSLGDYNNEQFFGPGTRLTVL.

The chain employs TRBV6-1 and TRBJ2-7; 9 nucleotides agree with TRBD1. V was pared by 5 bases and J by 3 bases, with 2 bases of the junction left unmatched. Germline lookup yields CDR1 MNHNS and CDR2 SASEGT. This CDR3 has 13 amino acids. This CDR3 is CASSSDRGYEQYF. CDR3 DNA: TGTGCCAGCAGTTCGGACAGGGGCTACGAGCAGTACTTC.

V is TRBV6-6 and J is TRBJ1-1, with 7 bases identical to TRBD1. V gave up 4 bases and J gave up 4 bases; unmatched junction bases: 3. The CDR3 has 13 amino acids. The V gene's germline CDR1 is MNHNY and CDR2 SVGAGI (reference sequence). For the CDR3, the DNA is TGTGCCAGCAGTTTAACAGGGGCCACTGAAGCTTTCTTT. It codes for CASSLTGATEAFF.

This rearrangement joins TRBV28 to TRBJ1-1; D gene ambiguous. The CDR3 extends over 13 amino acids. Germline assignment: CDR1 MDHEN and CDR2 SYDVKM. The V end was cut by 3 bases, the J end by 1 base, with 6 bases between. The CDR3 region is CASSFRGNTEAFF. The CDR3 DNA follows: TGTGCCAGCAGTTTTCGGGGGAACACTGAAGCTTTCTTT.

The V and J genes are TRBV15 and TRBJ1-5; unclear D gene. The CDR3 consists of 17 residues. Trimming removed 1 base at V and 0 bases at J, with 13 bases between. The V gene's germline CDR1 is LNHNV and CDR2 YYDKDF (reference sequence). CDR3 DNA: TGTGCCACCAGCAGAGTATTGGGCAGTATTAGCAATCAGCCCCAGCATTTT. It translates to CATSRVLGSISNQPQHF.

The chain links TRBV11-2 to TRBJ2-2; D tentatively fits TRBD1 or TRBD2 (6 bases each). V was shortened by 5 bases and J by 2 bases, with 12 bases between the two germline ends. The germline CDR1 and CDR2 sequences are SGHAT and FQNNGV. CDR3 length: 15 amino acids. The CDR3 loop is CASSQGTLNTGELFF. In DNA, the CDR3 is TGTGCCAGCAGCCAGGGGACTTTAAACACCGGGGAGCTGTTTTTT.

The rearrangement uses TRBV7-8 and TRBJ2-5; TRBD1 is a possible D gene (5 bases). CDR1 is SGHVS and CDR2 is FQNEAQ in the germline V gene. CDR3 size: 15 residues. Trimming cost V 2 bases and J 2 bases, with 12 bases left between them. CDR3 nucleotide sequence: TGTGCCAGCAGCTTACGTAGACAGTTTCAAGAGACCCAGTACTTC. Its translation is CASSLRRQFQETQYF.

The V gene is TRBV29-1, the J gene TRBJ1-1; 8 bases are shared with TRBD1. Per germline, CDR1 SQVTM and CDR2 ANQGSEA. The CDR3 contains 14 residues. The junction had 8 bases not matched to a gene; V was cut back by 2 bases and J by 6 bases. The CDR3 sequence is CSVESPGQGSEAFF. The DNA for the CDR3 is TGCAGCGTTGAATCCCCTGGACAGGGCTCTGAAGCTTTCTTT.

This chain uses TRBV7-9 with TRBJ1-1, with D hard to call. The CDR3 has 11 amino acids. V lost 5 bases and J 2 bases, leaving 3 bases between the germline ends. Germline CDR1 reads SEHNR; CDR2 reads FQNEAQ (reference sequence). In nucleotides, the CDR3 is TGTGCCAGCAGCCGTAACACTGAAGCTTTCTTT. It translates to CASSRNTEAFF.

Only a few counts were recorded for this clone. The chain is built from TRBV19 and TRBJ1-1; 9 bases fit TRBD1. The CDR3 length is 15 residues. The trim removed 5 bases at V and 3 bases at J, leaving 7 bases unmatched. Per the germline V gene, CDR1 is LNHDA and CDR2 is SQIVND (reference sequence). CDR3 region: CASSQQGAGDTEAFF. DNA for the CDR3: TGTGCCAGTAGTCAACAGGGGGCTGGTGACACTGAAGCTTTCTTT.

The table lists this clone with a few counts. The chain joins TRBV19 to TRBJ2-2; D is ambiguous. Between the trimmed V and J ends, which lost 7 bases and 6 bases, there was a span of 6 bases. Germline lookup yields CDR1 LNHDA and CDR2 SQIVND (reference sequence). CDR3 length: 11 residues. CDR3 protein: CASIHSGELFF. Here the CDR3 DNA reads TGTGCCAGTATCCATTCCGGGGAGCTGTTTTTT.

The sample holds a few counts of this clone. This sequence joins TRBV11-2 and TRBJ1-1; D is ambiguous. The CDR3 sequence is 11 residues long. The V and J ends lost 4 bases and 5 bases respectively, with 5 bases between them. Germline V gene sequence: CDR1 SGHAT, CDR2 FQNNGV. This CDR3 is CASSWVTEAFF. In nucleotides, the CDR3 is TGTGCCAGCAGCTGGGTGACTGAAGCTTTCTTT.

The V and J genes are TRBV6-1 and TRBJ1-1; maybe TRBD1 (5 bases). V shed 5 bases and J shed 7 bases, with 14 bases lying between them. This CDR3 contains 13 residues. CDR1 and CDR2 (germline): MNHNS, SASEGT. The CDR3 sequence is CASSQGNQGEAFF. The DNA of the CDR3 is TGTGCCAGCAGTCAGGGTAATCAGGGTGAAGCTTTCTTT.

The chain recombines TRBV7-2 with TRBJ1-6; 9 nucleotides agree with TRBD1. The germline CDR1 and CDR2 sequences are SGHTA and FQGNSA. Trimming cost V 1 base and J 6 bases; bases outside gene matches: 7. The CDR3 is 17 residues long. CDR3 sequence (DNA): TGTGCCAGCAGCTTAGTACCCCCGGGACAGGGTAATTCACCCCTCCACTTT. This sequence encodes CASSLVPPGQGNSPLHF.

This clone has only a few counts. This rearrangement joins TRBV29-1 to TRBJ1-1, with D maybe TRBD1 (5 bases). The CDR3 has 14 amino acids. V was clipped by 7 bases and J by 5 bases, with 20 bases between them. Germline values: CDR1 SQVTM, CDR2 ANQGSEA. The CDR3 reads CSATGGEGRTEAFF. In DNA, the CDR3 is TGCAGCGCCACCGGGGGGGAGGGAAGGACTGAAGCTTTCTTT. Drawing the rest from reference TRBV29-1 and TRBJ1-1, the complete variable domain is SAVISQKPSRDICQRGTSLTIQCQVDSQVTMMFWYRQQPGQSLTLIATANQGSEATYESGFVIDKFPISRPNLTFSTLTVSNMSPEDSSIYLCSATGGEGRTEAFFGQGTRLTVV.